A selection of T cell receptor beta chains follows, all from one sample in a study of shared clonotypes between healthy human individuals. Some clones are missing from TCRdb's copy, which holds only in-frame ones; the method was immunoSEQ multiplex PCR. This table has 300,000 or so clones, around two thirds appearing once. Sequencing input: memory CD4+ T cells sorted from blood. Receptors originate from a man younger than 40 in good health. Each CDR3 is given with its conserved first and last residue.

v_call: TRBV7-9
j_call: TRBJ1-1
cdr3_length: 14
cdr3_aa: CASSLGRATTEAFF

v_call: TRBV6-1
j_call: TRBJ2-1
cdr3_length: 14
cdr3_aa: CASNTGQGVHEQFF

v_call: TRBV5-1
j_call: TRBJ1-1
cdr3_length: 15
cdr3_aa: CASSINPGAHTEAFF

v_call: TRBV18
j_call: TRBJ2-7
cdr3_length: 15
cdr3_aa: CASSPPVRLAYEQYF

v_call: TRBV7-8
j_call: TRBJ2-5
cdr3_length: 14
cdr3_aa: CASSSQGLGETQYF

v_call: TRBV14
j_call: TRBJ1-5
cdr3_length: 13
cdr3_aa: CASSQGLGQPQHF

v_call: TRBV27
j_call: TRBJ1-2
cdr3_length: 14
cdr3_aa: CASSSQGLNYGYTF

v_call: TRBV27
j_call: TRBJ2-7
cdr3_length: 15
cdr3_aa: CASSLSLRASYEQYF

v_call: TRBV6-4
j_call: TRBJ1-1
cdr3_length: 15
cdr3_aa: CASTLGAGGGYEAFF

v_call: TRBV5-6
j_call: TRBJ2-7
cdr3_length: 16
cdr3_aa: CASSSKTETLSYEQYF

v_call: TRBV29-1
j_call: TRBJ2-7
cdr3_length: 16
cdr3_aa: CSAVTSGSTSEYEQYF

v_call: TRBV18
j_call: TRBJ2-1
cdr3_length: 18
cdr3_aa: CASSPPGTGTWSYNEQFF

v_call: TRBV10-2
j_call: TRBJ1-4
cdr3_length: 14
cdr3_aa: CASRGTNTHEKLFF

v_call: TRBV2
j_call: TRBJ2-5
cdr3_length: 15
cdr3_aa: CASSEGREVVETQYF

v_call: TRBV11-1
j_call: TRBJ2-3
cdr3_length: 12
cdr3_aa: CASSLGPDTQYF

v_call: TRBV2
j_call: TRBJ2-7
cdr3_length: 21
cdr3_aa: CASSELNLGLAGVAGSYEQYF

v_call: TRBV6-1
j_call: TRBJ2-3
cdr3_length: 16
cdr3_aa: CASSEVAGGGTDTQYF

v_call: TRBV5-6
j_call: TRBJ2-5
cdr3_length: 12
cdr3_aa: CASSLAGETQYF

v_call: TRBV5-4
j_call: TRBJ2-1
cdr3_length: 15
cdr3_aa: CASSYGLAGVNEQFF

v_call: TRBV13
j_call: TRBJ1-1
cdr3_length: 14
cdr3_aa: CASSPIRGGTEAFF